The 12 T cell receptor beta chains reported below all come from one sample, sequenced in a study of neurological immune-mediated disorders. MiXCR, applied by TCRdb to the 5' RACE reads, yields one record per CDR3 protein. This table has 50,000 to 75,000 distinct CDR3 sequences, over 9.5% appearing once. The sequenced sample was PBMCs. The source is a woman aged 60-75 years with HTLV-1-associated myelopathy (HAM/TSP).

There are many counts of this clonotype. The CDR3, as DNA: TGTGCCAGCAGCTCCATAGCGGGATCGGGGTTAGGCATTCAGTACTTC. Protein sequence: CASSSIAGSGLGIQYF. The gene calls are TRBV28 and TRBJ2-4; 8 bases agree with TRBD2. Germline V gene lookup returns CDR1 MDHEN and CDR2 SYDVKM. Trimming took 6 bases from V and 9 from J; bases not matched to a gene: 16. CDR3 length equals 16 residues. Looking up the rest from reference TRBV28 and TRBJ2-4 gives the full variable domain: DVKVTQSSRYLVKRTGEKVFLECVQDMDHENMFWYRQDPGLGLRLIYFSYDVKMKEKGDIPEGYSVSREKKERFSLILESASTNQTSMYLCASSSIAGSGLGIQYFGAGTRLSVL.

This clonotype was seen ten or more times. The J gene is TRBJ2-2, the V gene TRBV19; 10 bases map to TRBD2. J gave up 2 bases and V 6 bases, and 6 bases lay outside the gene matches. Germline-derived CDR1 and CDR2 are LNHDA and SQIVND (reference sequence). The CDR3 totals 16 residues. The CDR3 DNA reads TGTGCCAGTAGATTTTGGACTAGCGGAAACACCGGGGAGCTGTTTTTT. It yields the protein CASRFWTSGNTGELFF.

This clonotype was detected many times. The V gene is TRBV11-2, the J gene TRBJ2-2, with TRBD2 matching over 13 bases. V trimming: 5 bases; J trimming: 2 bases; junction bases outside the gene matches: 5. The V gene's germline CDR1 is SGHAT and CDR2 FQNNGV. The CDR3 totals 17 residues. CDR3 bases: TGTGCCAGCAGCGTGGGACTAGCGGGAATAAACACCGGGGAGCTGTTTTTT. This encodes CASSVGLAGINTGELFF.

This clonotype was found many times. V is TRBV29-1 and J is TRBJ1-2; D ambiguous. Germline CDR1 reads SQVTM; CDR2 reads ANQGSEA. Trimming pared 7 bases from V and 4 bases from J, leaving 13 bases between. The CDR3 length is 12 residues. In DNA, the CDR3 is TGCAGCGGGGTCAGCGAAACCTATGGCTACACCTTC. Encoded protein: CSGVSETYGYTF.

This clonotype was detected many times. The chain recombines TRBV5-1 with TRBJ2-2; perhaps TRBD2 as D (6 bases). Trimming took off 4 bases at V and 9 bases at J, with 10 bases between the two ends. This CDR3 has 12 residues. Germline loops: CDR1 SGHRS, CDR2 YFSETQ. This CDR3 reads CASSTEGRELFF. The CDR3 DNA sequence: TGCGCCAGCAGCACGGAGGGTCGGGAGCTGTTTTTT.

This clonotype was seen at least ten times. This chain links TRBV5-1 with TRBJ2-7; TRBD1 aligns across 12 bases. The CDR3 contains 15 residues. The trim removed 5 bases at V and 5 bases at J, leaving 8 bases unmatched. CDR1 and CDR2 from the germline V gene are SGHRS and YFSETQ. The CDR3 spells CASRSGQGAQNEQYF. CDR3 coding DNA: TGCGCCAGCAGATCGGGACAGGGGGCGCAGAACGAGCAGTACTTC.

This sequence joins TRBV10-1 and TRBJ2-5; 11 bases match TRBD1. The CDR3 contains 16 residues. CDR1 and CDR2 (germline): WNHNN, SYGVQD (reference sequence). Germline trimming cut 4 bases from V and 4 bases from J; bases unmatched to any gene: 8. Here the CDR3 reads CASSGSGQGAPETQYF. DNA for the CDR3: TGCGCCAGCAGTGGGAGTGGACAGGGGGCTCCAGAGACCCAGTACTTC.

This clonotype was counted many times. J is TRBJ1-5 and V is TRBV20-1, with D unclear. Trimming stripped 0 bases from V and 5 bases from J, with 14 bases between. The CDR3 extends over 15 amino acids. Germline V lookup: CDR1 DFQATT, CDR2 SNEGSKA (reference sequence). The CDR3 nucleotides are TGCAGTGCTAGAGATGTAGGAACGGTGGATCAGCCCCAGCATTTT. This encodes CSARDVGTVDQPQHF.

At least ten counts were recorded for this clonotype. This sequence joins TRBV6-5 and TRBJ2-7; 8 bases align to TRBD1. The germline V gene has CDR1 MNHEY and CDR2 SVGAGI. After removal of 4 bases from V and 2 bases from J, the junction contained 7 bases not matched to a gene. CDR3 length equals 15 residues. The CDR3 sequence is CASSFQQGVTYEQYF. In DNA, the CDR3 is TGTGCCAGCAGTTTCCAACAGGGGGTAACCTACGAGCAGTACTTC.

This clonotype has a count of ten or more. The chain uses TRBV12-3 or TRBV12-4 and TRBJ1-2; D is possibly TRBD1 (5 bases). This CDR3 spans 14 amino acids. V gave up 7 bases and J gave up 0 bases, with 12 bases separating them. CDR3 loop: CASISDRANYGYTF. For the CDR3, the DNA is TGTGCCAGCATCTCTGACAGAGCTAACTATGGCTACACCTTC.

This clonotype was counted between two and nine times. The chain is built from TRBV11-2 and TRBJ2-3; 8 bases fit TRBD1. The CDR3 has 14 amino acids. With 5 bases clipped from V and 3 bases from J, the junction kept 4 bases outside the gene matches. CDR1 is SGHAT and CDR2 is FQNNGV in the germline V gene. The CDR3 region has the DNA TGTGCCAGCAGCCCAGGGGGCTGGACAGATACGCAGTATTTT. It encodes CASSPGGWTDTQYF.

This clonotype was picked up many times. The chain uses TRBV2 and TRBJ2-1; 13 bases map to TRBD2. Per germline, CDR1 SNHLY and CDR2 FYNNEI. The CDR3 is made up of 14 amino acids. The V segment lost 4 bases and the J segment 9 bases; nucleotides outside the gene matches: 3. For the CDR3, the DNA is TGTGCCAGCAGTGGAACTAGCGGGAGGGGTGAGCAGTTCTTC. This sequence encodes CASSGTSGRGEQFF.